Listed below are T cell receptor beta chains from one sample, sequenced in a study of spatial heterogeneity in lung cancer. Each CDR3 protein is one row after TCRdb ran MiXCR on the 5' RACE reads. The sample consists of tens of thousands of distinct CDR3 sequences, 10% to 15% of them appearing once. The sequences come from PBMCs, collected at follow-up. Source of these receptors: a male donor with early-stage non-small cell lung cancer. Each CDR3 is given with its conserved first and last residue. The D gene is left open where the match is weak. Expanded clones are given a class, and other clones once, few, many or no size at all.

v_call: TRBV7-2; d_call: .; j_call: TRBJ2-7; clone_size: many; cdr3_aa: CASSFGTLYEQYF; cdr3_nt: TGTGCCAGCAGCTTCGGTACCCTCTACGAGCAGTACTTC
v_call: TRBV28; d_call: .; j_call: TRBJ1-2; clone_size: .; cdr3_aa: CASSPNPYGYTF; cdr3_nt: TGTGCCAGCAGTCCAAACCCGTACGGCTACACCTTC
v_call: TRBV29-1; d_call: .; j_call: TRBJ1-1; clone_size: .; cdr3_aa: CSPGKDTEAFF; cdr3_nt: TGCAGCCCCGGCAAGGACACTGAAGCTTTCTTT
v_call: TRBV12-3/TRBV12-4; d_call: TRBD1; j_call: TRBJ1-1; clone_size: many; cdr3_aa: CASSGTGGPLVGNTEAFF; cdr3_nt: TGTGCCAGCAGCGGGACAGGGGGGCCCCTTGTTGGGAACACTGAAGCTTTCTTT
v_call: TRBV7-8; d_call: .; j_call: TRBJ2-7; clone_size: many; cdr3_aa: CASSLAPEMGSYEQYF; cdr3_nt: TGTGCCAGCAGCTTAGCGCCAGAAATGGGGTCCTACGAGCAGTACTTC
v_call: TRBV7-5; d_call: .; j_call: TRBJ1-1; clone_size: many; cdr3_aa: CISVSEARTLNTEAFF; cdr3_nt: .
v_call: TRBV20-1; d_call: .; j_call: TRBJ1-1; clone_size: many; cdr3_aa: CSASAGTEAFF; cdr3_nt: TGCAGTGCTAGCGCGGGGACTGAAGCTTTCTTT
v_call: TRBV30; d_call: TRBD1; j_call: TRBJ2-1; clone_size: few; cdr3_aa: CAWSVGQGMDEQFF; cdr3_nt: TGTGCCTGGAGTGTGGGACAGGGGATGGATGAGCAGTTCTTC
v_call: TRBV28; d_call: .; j_call: TRBJ2-7; clone_size: many; cdr3_aa: CASSSGQTDEQYF; cdr3_nt: TGTGCCAGCAGCTCTGGACAGACCGACGAGCAGTACTTC
v_call: TRBV10-3; d_call: .; j_call: TRBJ1-1; clone_size: .; cdr3_aa: CAISETGYTEAFF; cdr3_nt: TGTGCCATCAGTGAGACAGGGTATACTGAAGCTTTCTTT
v_call: TRBV20-1; d_call: TRBD1; j_call: TRBJ2-7; clone_size: many; cdr3_aa: CSAPDRQGRLSSYEQYF; cdr3_nt: TGCAGTGCCCCAGACAGACAGGGGCGCTTAAGCTCCTACGAGCAGTACTTC
v_call: TRBV12-3/TRBV12-4; d_call: .; j_call: TRBJ1-2; clone_size: .; cdr3_aa: CANSLGTGYTF; cdr3_nt: TGTGCCAACAGTTTAGGAACTGGCTACACCTTC
v_call: TRBV29-1; d_call: .; j_call: TRBJ1-4; clone_size: .; cdr3_aa: CSVELAGTNEKLFF; cdr3_nt: TGCAGCGTTGAGCTGGCTGGCACTAATGAAAAACTGTTTTTT
v_call: TRBV18; d_call: .; j_call: TRBJ1-4; clone_size: many; cdr3_aa: CASSPASSHEKLFF; cdr3_nt: TGTGCCAGCTCACCAGCAAGTTCCCACGAAAAACTGTTTTTT
v_call: TRBV29-1; d_call: .; j_call: TRBJ1-2; clone_size: once; cdr3_aa: CSVAYGSNYGYTF; cdr3_nt: TGCAGCGTTGCCTATGGGAGTAACTATGGCTACACCTTC
v_call: TRBV6-2/TRBV6-3; d_call: .; j_call: TRBJ2-7; clone_size: many; cdr3_aa: CASSYGFSTTYEQYF; cdr3_nt: TGTGCCAGCAGTTACGGGTTCTCCACAACCTACGAGCAGTACTTC
v_call: TRBV10-3; d_call: TRBD2; j_call: TRBJ2-3; clone_size: many; cdr3_aa: CAISESSRGGRNTQYF; cdr3_nt: TGTGCCATCAGTGAGTCTTCGCGGGGGGGCCGAAATACGCAGTATTTT
v_call: TRBV20-1; d_call: .; j_call: TRBJ2-6; clone_size: many; cdr3_aa: CSARFGAGRDSVLTF; cdr3_nt: TGCAGTGCTAGATTCGGGGCCGGGCGAGATTCGGTCCTGACTTTC
v_call: TRBV20-1; d_call: TRBD2; j_call: TRBJ2-3; clone_size: .; cdr3_aa: CSAREVAGDPTDTQYF; cdr3_nt: TGCAGTGCTAGAGAGGTAGCGGGGGACCCCACAGATACGCAGTATTTT
v_call: TRBV20-1; d_call: TRBD1; j_call: TRBJ1-5; clone_size: .; cdr3_aa: CSAKEGANNQPQHF; cdr3_nt: TGCAGTGCTAAAGAGGGGGCAAACAATCAGCCCCAGCATTTT
v_call: TRBV20-1; d_call: TRBD1; j_call: TRBJ2-5; clone_size: few; cdr3_aa: CSASSGQGIEETQYF; cdr3_nt: TGCAGTGCTAGCTCGGGACAGGGGATAGAAGAGACCCAGTACTTC
v_call: TRBV12-3/TRBV12-4; d_call: .; j_call: TRBJ1-1; clone_size: many; cdr3_aa: CASSPQVTEAFF; cdr3_nt: TGTGCCAGCAGCCCACAGGTGACCGAAGCTTTCTTT
v_call: TRBV11-2; d_call: .; j_call: TRBJ2-1; clone_size: few; cdr3_aa: CASSTSLGRGFNEQFF; cdr3_nt: TGTGCCAGCAGCACTTCCTTGGGCAGGGGATTCAATGAGCAGTTCTTC
v_call: TRBV29-1; d_call: TRBD1; j_call: TRBJ2-3; clone_size: many; cdr3_aa: CSVAAGGRDTQYF; cdr3_nt: TGCAGCGTTGCAGCAGGGGGAAGGGATACGCAGTATTTT
v_call: TRBV7-2; d_call: TRBD1; j_call: TRBJ2-2; clone_size: few; cdr3_aa: CASRRDRGNTGELFF; cdr3_nt: TGTGCCAGCAGGAGGGACAGGGGCAACACCGGGGAGCTGTTTTTT
v_call: TRBV5-1; d_call: TRBD2; j_call: TRBJ2-3; clone_size: few; cdr3_aa: CASSITSGVTDTQYF; cdr3_nt: TGCGCCAGCAGCATTACTAGCGGGGTCACAGATACGCAGTATTTT
v_call: TRBV7-2; d_call: .; j_call: TRBJ1-2; clone_size: .; cdr3_aa: CASSSDRLTNYGYTF; cdr3_nt: TGTGCCAGCAGCTCAGACAGGTTAACTAACTATGGCTACACCTTC
v_call: TRBV7-2; d_call: .; j_call: TRBJ2-3; clone_size: many; cdr3_aa: CASTEDRATDTQYF; cdr3_nt: TGTGCCAGCACCGAGGACAGAGCCACAGATACGCAGTATTTT
v_call: TRBV12-3/TRBV12-4; d_call: .; j_call: TRBJ2-3; clone_size: few; cdr3_aa: CASSSSGTDTQYF; cdr3_nt: TGTGCCAGCAGTTCTTCAGGCACAGATACGCAGTATTTT
v_call: TRBV20-1; d_call: TRBD1; j_call: TRBJ2-5; clone_size: few; cdr3_aa: CSAREQGALETQYF; cdr3_nt: TGCAGTGCTAGAGAACAGGGGGCGCTGGAGACCCAGTACTTC